This TCR beta chain was captured in a study of blood T cell repertoires in COVID-19 (dated by TCRdb to the early 2020s). Background for the entire study: Collaborator samples came from the United States, Italy and Spain and covered acute and convalescent phases of COVID-19. The prospective study material was composed of cDNA or gDNA derived from T cells, B-cell-depleted T cells, or PBMCs. The dataset comprised deeply sampled blood TCRbeta repertoires from subjects exposed to, actively infected with, or recovered from COVID-19. A freely available public database, intended as a resource for researchers studying the immune response to SARS-CoV-2, is where the repertoires were released. The samples were drawn from two sources: the first 160 participants of the ongoing ImmuneRACE study, and 1,254 subjects contributed by 6 global collaborators. The sample metadata nearly always contained a de-identified subject ID, COVID-19 status, age in years and sex. Where HLA class I and class II types were available, the types were taken from metadata supplied by the sample provider, not from assay-based typing.

Remarks on this clone: Its antigen is not yet known. No qualities accompany the bases; no much larger clone lies one base away.

CDR1 and CDR2, looked up from the germline V gene, are SNHLY and FYNNEI. The V and J ends are trimmed by 7 bases and 4 bases, leaving 15 bases between them. Including the terminal cysteine and phenylalanine, the CDR3 comprises 14 residues. Just CDR3 DNA is preserved here, 42 bases in frame from base 1. Points the paper makes about the study in general: The quantity of clinical and demographic metadata differed by source and by participant and was supplied without curation.

At one collaborating source in Seattle, patients were enrolled during active infection and were followed longitudinally through the course of disease. Each collaborating institution followed its own protocols to collect whole blood in K2EDTA tubes. For TCRbeta analysis, collaborators shipped samples in one of three forms: frozen whole blood, isolated PBMCs, or DNA extracted from either of those sample types. TCRbeta CDR3 regions were amplified from genomic DNA by means of the immunoSEQ Assay, a bias-controlled multiplex PCR. The authors processed their data as follows. The number of nucleated cells in each sample was estimated from the amplification of reference gene primers within the assay. Sequence reads were collapsed and filtered to measure the absolute abundance of every unique TCRbeta CDR3 rearrangement. For each sample, productive Simpson clonality was calculated as the square root of Simpson's diversity index over productive rearrangements. Drawn from immuneACCESS, this table holds only the in-frame rearrangements with V and J called that TCRdb kept. Clones are partly lost; checked studies trace under half to an unresolved V gene and leave the rest unexplained. Clone size and V and J calls were adopted from that table, with D and trimming inferred from the DNA. The sample yields 150,000 to 250,000 clones; about 85% were counted once. The ten largest clones add up to roughly 5.6% of the sample.

Sequencing was performed on peripheral blood. The V and J genes are TRBV2 and TRBJ2-3, with TRBD2 as a weak D call on 6 bases. This receptor was identified in a woman between 40 and 55 years old with COVID-19, enrolled during active disease. The DNA sequence is TGTGCCAGCACCGACCCCGGAGGGGCAGATACGCAGTATTTT. This yields the protein CASTDPGGADTQYF. The reference TRBV2 and TRBJ2-3 proteins fill in what lies around the CDR3, so the full variable domain reads EPEVTQTPSHQVTQMGQEVILRCVPISNHLYFYWYRQILGQKVEFLVSFYNNEISEKSEIFDDQFSVERPDGSNFTLKIRSTKLEDSAMYFCASTDPGGADTQYFGPGTRLTVL.